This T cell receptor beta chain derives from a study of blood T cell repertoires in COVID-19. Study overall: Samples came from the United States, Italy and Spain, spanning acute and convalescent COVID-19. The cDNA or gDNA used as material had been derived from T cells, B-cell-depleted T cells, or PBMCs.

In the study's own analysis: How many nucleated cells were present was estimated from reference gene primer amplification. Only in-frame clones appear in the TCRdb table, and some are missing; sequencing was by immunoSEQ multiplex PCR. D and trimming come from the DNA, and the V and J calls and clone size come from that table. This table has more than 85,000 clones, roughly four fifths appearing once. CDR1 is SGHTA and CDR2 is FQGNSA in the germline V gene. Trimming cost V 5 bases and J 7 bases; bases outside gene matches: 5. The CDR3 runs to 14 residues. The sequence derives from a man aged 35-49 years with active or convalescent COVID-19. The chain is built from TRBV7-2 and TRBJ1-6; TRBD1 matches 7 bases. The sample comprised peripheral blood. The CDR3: CASSHWDRNSPLHF. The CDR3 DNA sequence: TGTGCCAGCAGCCACTGGGACAGAAATTCACCCCTCCACTTT.